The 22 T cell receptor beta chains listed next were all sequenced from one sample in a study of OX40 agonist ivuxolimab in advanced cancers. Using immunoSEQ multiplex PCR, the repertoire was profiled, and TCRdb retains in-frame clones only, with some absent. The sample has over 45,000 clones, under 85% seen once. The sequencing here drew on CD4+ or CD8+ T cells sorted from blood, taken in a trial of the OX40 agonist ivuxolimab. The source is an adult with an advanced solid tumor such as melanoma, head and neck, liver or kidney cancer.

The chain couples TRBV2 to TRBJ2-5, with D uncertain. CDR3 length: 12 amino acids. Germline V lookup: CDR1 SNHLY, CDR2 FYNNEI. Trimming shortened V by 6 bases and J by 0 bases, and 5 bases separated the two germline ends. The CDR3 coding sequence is TGTGCCAGCAGCCGGTACCAAGAGACCCAGTACTTC. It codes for CASSRYQETQYF.

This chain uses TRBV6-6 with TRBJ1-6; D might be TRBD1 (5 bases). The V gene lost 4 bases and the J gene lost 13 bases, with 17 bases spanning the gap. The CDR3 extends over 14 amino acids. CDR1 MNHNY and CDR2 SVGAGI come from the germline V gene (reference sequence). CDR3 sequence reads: CASSSGDQGRPLHF. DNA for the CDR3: TGTGCCAGCAGTTCCGGTGATCAGGGTCGGCCCCTCCACTTT.

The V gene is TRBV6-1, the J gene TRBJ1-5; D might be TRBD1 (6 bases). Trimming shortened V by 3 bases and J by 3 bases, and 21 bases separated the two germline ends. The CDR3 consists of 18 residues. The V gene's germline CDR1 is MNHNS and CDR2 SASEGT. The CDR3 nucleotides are TGTGCCAGCAGTGACAACCCCCGGCAGGGGTTAACCAATCAGCCCCAGCATTTT. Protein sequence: CASSDNPRQGLTNQPQHF.

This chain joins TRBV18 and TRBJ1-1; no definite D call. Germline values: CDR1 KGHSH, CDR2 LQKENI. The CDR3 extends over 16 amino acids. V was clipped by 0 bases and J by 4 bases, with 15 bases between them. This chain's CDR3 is CASSPPTSVEATEAFF. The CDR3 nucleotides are TGTGCCAGCTCACCACCGACCTCGGTGGAGGCCACTGAAGCTTTCTTT.

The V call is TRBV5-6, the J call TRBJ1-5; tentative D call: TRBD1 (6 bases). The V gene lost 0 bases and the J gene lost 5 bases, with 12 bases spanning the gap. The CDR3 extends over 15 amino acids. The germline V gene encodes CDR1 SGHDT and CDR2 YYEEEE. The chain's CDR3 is CASSLGGLVDQPQHF. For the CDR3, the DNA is TGTGCCAGCAGCTTGGGGGGGCTAGTCGATCAGCCCCAGCATTTT.

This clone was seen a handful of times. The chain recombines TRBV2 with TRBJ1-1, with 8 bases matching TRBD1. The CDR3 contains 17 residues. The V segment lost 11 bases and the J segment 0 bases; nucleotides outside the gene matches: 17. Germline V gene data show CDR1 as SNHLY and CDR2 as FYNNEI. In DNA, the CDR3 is TGTGCCCAGAGACCCCGGACAGGGAATTACTTGAACACTGAAGCTTTCTTT. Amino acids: CAQRPRTGNYLNTEAFF.

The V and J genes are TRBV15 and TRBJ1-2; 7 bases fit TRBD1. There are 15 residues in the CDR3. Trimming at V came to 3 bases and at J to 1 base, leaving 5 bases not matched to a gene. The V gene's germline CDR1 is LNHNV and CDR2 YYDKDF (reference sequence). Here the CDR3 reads CATSSWDSLNYGYTF. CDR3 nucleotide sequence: TGTGCCACCAGCAGCTGGGACAGCCTTAACTATGGCTACACCTTC.

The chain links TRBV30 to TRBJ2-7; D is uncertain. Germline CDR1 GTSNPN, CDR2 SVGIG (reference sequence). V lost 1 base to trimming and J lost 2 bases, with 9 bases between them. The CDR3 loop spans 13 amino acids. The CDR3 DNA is TGTGCCTGGAGTGGATCAAACACCTACGAGCAGTACTTC. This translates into CAWSGSNTYEQYF. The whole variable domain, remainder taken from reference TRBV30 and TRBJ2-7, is SQTIHQWPATLVQPVGSPLSLECTVEGTSNPNLYWYRQAAGRGLQLLFYSVGIGQISSEVPQNLSASRPQDRQFILSSKKLLLSDSGFYLCAWSGSNTYEQYFGPGTRLTVT.

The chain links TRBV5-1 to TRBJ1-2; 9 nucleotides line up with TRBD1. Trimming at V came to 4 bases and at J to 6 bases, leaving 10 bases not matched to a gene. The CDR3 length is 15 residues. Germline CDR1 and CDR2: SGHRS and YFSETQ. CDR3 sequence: CASSLATGGLDGYTF. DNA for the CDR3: TGCGCCAGCAGCCTGGCCACAGGGGGCCTTGATGGCTACACCTTC.

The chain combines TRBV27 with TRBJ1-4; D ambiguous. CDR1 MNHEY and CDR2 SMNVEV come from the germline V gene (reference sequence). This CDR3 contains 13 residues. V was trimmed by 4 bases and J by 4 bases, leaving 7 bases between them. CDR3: CASSSNYNEKLFF. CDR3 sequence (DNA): TGTGCCAGCAGTTCTAATTATAATGAAAAACTGTTTTTT.

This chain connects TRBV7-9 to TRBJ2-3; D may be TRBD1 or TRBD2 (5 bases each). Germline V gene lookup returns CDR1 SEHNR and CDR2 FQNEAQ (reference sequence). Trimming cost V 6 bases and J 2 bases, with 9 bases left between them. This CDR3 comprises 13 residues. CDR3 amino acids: CASRGEFTDTQYF. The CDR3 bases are TGTGCCAGCAGGGGGGAGTTCACAGATACGCAGTATTTT.

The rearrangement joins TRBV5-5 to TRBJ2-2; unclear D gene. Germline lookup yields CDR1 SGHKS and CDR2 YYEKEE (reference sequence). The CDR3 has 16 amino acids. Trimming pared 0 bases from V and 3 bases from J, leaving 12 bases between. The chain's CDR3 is CASSLVVSPYTGELFF. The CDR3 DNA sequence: TGTGCCAGCAGCTTGGTGGTTAGCCCCTACACCGGGGAGCTGTTTTTT.

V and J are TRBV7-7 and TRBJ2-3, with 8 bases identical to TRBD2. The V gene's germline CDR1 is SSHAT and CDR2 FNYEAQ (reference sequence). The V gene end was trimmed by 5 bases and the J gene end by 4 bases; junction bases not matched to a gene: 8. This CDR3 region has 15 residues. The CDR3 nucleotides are TGTGCCAGCAGCCCCGGGGGGGGATTAGCAGATACGCAGTATTTT. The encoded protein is CASSPGGGLADTQYF.

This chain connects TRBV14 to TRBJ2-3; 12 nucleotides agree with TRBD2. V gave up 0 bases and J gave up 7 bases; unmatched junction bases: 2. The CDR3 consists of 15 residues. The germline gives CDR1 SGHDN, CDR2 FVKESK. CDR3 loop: CASSQETSGRNTQYF. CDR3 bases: TGTGCCAGCAGCCAAGAGACTAGCGGGAGAAATACGCAGTATTTT.

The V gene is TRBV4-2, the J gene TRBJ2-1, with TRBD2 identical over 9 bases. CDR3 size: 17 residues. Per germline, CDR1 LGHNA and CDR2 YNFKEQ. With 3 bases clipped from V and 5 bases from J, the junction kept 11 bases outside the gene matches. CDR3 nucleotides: TGTGCCAGCAGCCATGCCGGGACTAGCTCACGGAACAATGAGCAGTTCTTC. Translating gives CASSHAGTSSRNNEQFF.

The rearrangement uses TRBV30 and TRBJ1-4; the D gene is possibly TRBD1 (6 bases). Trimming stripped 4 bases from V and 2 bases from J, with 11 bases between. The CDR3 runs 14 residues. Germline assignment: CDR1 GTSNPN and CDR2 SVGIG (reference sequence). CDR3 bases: TGTGCCTGGAAATACAGGGCGACTAATGAAAAACTGTTTTTT. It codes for CAWKYRATNEKLFF.

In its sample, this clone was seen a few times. The CDR3 nucleotides read TGCGCCAGCAGCTTGTCAACAGGGGGGCGAGAGACCCAGTACTTC. It specifies CASSLSTGGRETQYF. The chain is built from TRBV5-1 and TRBJ2-5; 8 bases align to TRBD1. This CDR3 comprises 15 residues. J was trimmed by 4 bases and V by 1 base; bases with no gene match: 6. Germline V gene sequence: CDR1 SGHRS, CDR2 YFSETQ.

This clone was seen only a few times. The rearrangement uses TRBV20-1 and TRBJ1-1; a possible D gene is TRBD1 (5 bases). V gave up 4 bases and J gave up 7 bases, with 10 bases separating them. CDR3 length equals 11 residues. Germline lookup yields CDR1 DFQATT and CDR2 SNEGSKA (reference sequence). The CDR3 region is CSATGAHEAFF. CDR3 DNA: TGCAGTGCTACCGGGGCCCATGAAGCTTTCTTT.

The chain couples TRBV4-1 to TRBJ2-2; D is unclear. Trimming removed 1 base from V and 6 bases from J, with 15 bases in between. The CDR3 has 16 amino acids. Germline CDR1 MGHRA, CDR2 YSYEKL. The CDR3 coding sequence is TGCGCCAGCAGCCAAGCCGTGATGGGTTCAGCCGGGGAGCTGTTTTTT. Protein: CASSQAVMGSAGELFF.

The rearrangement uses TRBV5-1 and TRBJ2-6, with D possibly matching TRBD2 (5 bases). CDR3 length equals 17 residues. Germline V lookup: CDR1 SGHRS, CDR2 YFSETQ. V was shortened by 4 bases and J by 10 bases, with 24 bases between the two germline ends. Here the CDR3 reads CASSPPSGGGLPNVLTF. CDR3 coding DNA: TGCGCCAGCAGCCCCCCCTCCGGAGGAGGTCTTCCGAACGTCCTGACTTTC.

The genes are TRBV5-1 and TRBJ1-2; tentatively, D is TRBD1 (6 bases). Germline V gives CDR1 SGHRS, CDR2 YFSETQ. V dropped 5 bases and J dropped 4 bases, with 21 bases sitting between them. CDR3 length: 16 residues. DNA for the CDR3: TGCGCCAGCAGTTTAAGCAGGGGAAGTATTTTCTATGGCTACACCTTC. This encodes CASSLSRGSIFYGYTF.

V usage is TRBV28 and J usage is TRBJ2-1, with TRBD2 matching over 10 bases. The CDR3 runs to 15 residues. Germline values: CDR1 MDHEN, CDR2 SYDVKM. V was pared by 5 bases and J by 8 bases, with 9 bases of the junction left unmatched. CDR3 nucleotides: TGTGCCAGCAGTGTAGCGGGAGGATCTAGGGATGAGCAGTTCTTC. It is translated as CASSVAGGSRDEQFF.